The clone carrying this TCR beta chain was picked up a small number of times. Its cognate antigen is unknown. This specimen belongs to a study of T cells in localized non-small cell lung cancer. Using immunoSEQ multiplex PCR, the repertoire was profiled, and TCRdb retains in-frame clones only, with some absent. This sample has 90,000 to 95,000 clones, with roughly 90% found just once. The germline V gene encodes CDR1 SGDLS and CDR2 YYNGEE. Trimming took 2 bases from V and 11 from J, leaving 14 bases between them. The CDR3 length is 13 residues. Study results and caveats: A single tumor region was sequenced, leaving heterogeneity possible. Uninvolved adjacent lung had higher T cell clonality than tumor and all other tissues. Adjacent lung was found to contain a median approximately 62 of the top 100 tumor clones.

This specimen was peripheral blood, taken before any cancer treatment. V usage is TRBV9 and J usage is TRBJ2-1; D gene ambiguous. The origin of this receptor is a man aged 35 to 69 with stage I squamous cell lung carcinoma. The CDR3 is CASSVFGPAKQFF. The CDR3 nucleotides are TGTGCCAGCAGCGTCTTCGGTCCGGCCAAGCAGTTCTTC.